This T cell receptor (beta chain) was obtained from a study of CD4 T cells in relation to SARS-CoV-2 and coronaviruses. Study observations and caveats: Culture-expanded clones reflect memory recall rather than primary priming during culture.

Before the COVID-19 pandemic, during about 2010-2019, CD4+ T cells were taken from unexposed donors. The method was immunoSEQ multiplex PCR; TCRdb's version includes in-frame clones alone and lacks a portion of them. The sample holds some 65,000 clones; more than 75% are singletons and the top ten take more than 1.5%. As for this clone: No antigen is known for it.

The sequence was obtained from a human donor in good health. The sequenced sample was memory CD4+ T cells from PBMCs.

CDR3 amino acids: CASSLTGHGYTF. CDR3 bases: TGCGCCAGCAGTTTGACAGGGCATGGCTACACCTTC. J is TRBJ1-2 and V is TRBV10-2; 7 bases fit TRBD1. This CDR3 contains 12 residues. Germline-derived CDR1 and CDR2 are WSHSY and SAAADI. With 5 bases clipped from V and 6 bases from J, the junction kept 3 bases outside the gene matches.